These 4 T cell receptor beta chains came from one sample sequenced in a study of blood T cell repertoires in COVID-19. TCRdb's copy holds only in-frame clones and misses some; the assay was immunoSEQ multiplex PCR. The sample holds about 260,000 clones, roughly 90% seen once. Sequences were obtained from peripheral blood. These receptors were obtained from a man aged 60 to 75 who had recovered from COVID-19.

This clone was counted between two and nine times. The chain joins TRBV10-3 to TRBJ1-1; no reliable D call. CDR3 size: 12 residues. The V gene lost 4 bases and the J gene lost 1 base, with 4 bases spanning the gap. The V gene's germline CDR1 is ENHRY and CDR2 SYGVKD. The CDR3 region has the DNA TGTGCCATCAGTGGGGCGAACACTGAAGCTTTCTTT. Translating it yields CAISGANTEAFF.

This rearrangement joins TRBV18 to TRBJ2-5; D not certain. The CDR3 sequence is 12 residues long. The V end lost 2 bases, the J end lost 5 bases, and 6 bases lay between the germline ends. Germline CDR1 and CDR2: KGHSH and LQKENI. CDR3 sequence reads: CASSPNRETQYF. The CDR3 DNA sequence: TGTGCCAGCTCACCAAATCGGGAGACCCAGTACTTC.

The chain links TRBV3-1 (or the pseudogene TRBV3-2) to TRBJ2-7; D possibly corresponds to TRBD1 (6 bases). Germline CDR1 LGHDT, CDR2 YNNKEL (reference sequence). This CDR3 comprises 14 residues. The V gene lost 1 base and the J gene lost 5 bases, with 12 bases spanning the gap. CDR3 sequence reads: CASSQGPQGHEQYF. Here the CDR3 DNA reads TGTGCCAGCAGCCAAGGTCCACAGGGACACGAGCAGTACTTC.

The chain couples TRBV27 to TRBJ2-7, with D tentatively TRBD1 (6 bases). The CDR3 is 14 residues long. The V gene's germline CDR1 is MNHEY and CDR2 SMNVEV (reference sequence). Trimming shortened V by 5 bases and J by 6 bases, and 17 bases separated the two germline ends. The DNA for the CDR3 is TGTGCCAGCAGTCGCCCAGGGGCCACCGGCGAGCAGTACTTC. Translated: CASSRPGATGEQYF.